Given below is one TCR beta chain in context. Ten or more counts support this clonotype. Its antigen is unknown. Base quality data are lacking; no much larger clone is found one base away. The entry originates in a study of T cells in Graves' hyperthyroidism and ophthalmopathy (dated by TCRdb to between 2018 and 2020). Regarding the study in general: Peripheral blood was sampled at the time of initial diagnosis, prior to any treatment. Prospective prediction of ophthalmopathy was tested in an independent validation cohort of approximately 19 hyperthyroidism patients and 15 to 17 patients who later progressed to ophthalmopathy. TCR V-J signatures able to tell the groups apart were searched for in a discovery cohort of 100 patients, of whom roughly 42 had Graves' ophthalmopathy and 55 to 65 had stable Graves' hyperthyroidism. The paper reports TCR Vbeta CDR3 sequencing of approximately 130 peripheral blood samples: approximately 41 ophthalmopathy, over 70 hyperthyroidism and some 17 progressor patients. Following sampling, methimazole starting at 30 mg daily was given to hyperthyroidism patients, and high-dose intravenous methylprednisolone was given to ophthalmopathy patients. In addition, the study compared T-cell repertoires in thyroid tissue and in blood from several Graves' hyperthyroidism patients. The 95 to 100 discovery patients were divided at random into training and test sets in a 7:3 ratio. Overall results and qualifications from the work: Most expanded thyroid clonotypes (frequency above 0.001) were also found in blood, which suggests that blood repertoires may mirror thyroid immune responses. A 13 V-J signature model separated ophthalmopathy from stable hyperthyroidism, with about 88% sensitivity and 81% to 82% specificity in cross-validation and 80%/75% in testing. Sample size was not statistically predetermined, and investigators were not blinded to group allocation. In validation, the model predicted progression to ophthalmopathy a median of roughly 6.5 months before onset, with about 67% sensitivity and just under 75% specificity.

Relative to germline, V is 0 bases shorter and J is 5 bases shorter, with 13 bases between their ends. The germline V gene specifies ENHRY as CDR1 and SYGVKD as CDR2. Taken from cysteine to phenylalanine, the CDR3 has 15 residues. Only CDR3 DNA is held: 45 bases, read in frame from base 1. TCR beta CDR3 regions were amplified from RNA transcripts. The TCR CDR3 was subjected to a first round of RT-PCR using the HTBI primer set and the Qiagen OneStep RT-PCR kit. Libraries were constructed in a second round of multiplex PCR, after which size selection and purification were performed. The libraries were sequenced on an Illumina HiSeq2000 using paired-end 100 bp reads. Per the authors' processing: SOAPnuke was used to process the raw data, removing reads that contained adapters or uncalled bases, had a mean Phred below 15, or lacked an exact match to the constant primer or identifier. High-quality paired reads were merged using COPE v1.2.5, and each unique nucleotide sequence was defined as a clonotype. Clonotypes were aligned to IMGT TRBV, TRBD and TRBJ reference segments using MiTCR v1.1. Only V-J combinations with frequency above 0.0001, covering roughly 99% of repertoires, were analysed. A TCS score was defined as the ratio of F50 (clonal expansion) to E x V (chaos), with BLOSUM62-based TCRdist applied between CDR3 peptides within each V-J. Welch's t-statistics and random forest reduced just over 500 V-J features to 13, which were used in a naive Bayes classifier (R e1071). TCRdb reanalyzed the raw reads on its own, using fastp at Q25 for trimming and MiXCR for clone calling, and kept in-frame beta chains. Rows matching on CDR3 protein sequence are summarized as one entry with the most common DNA and genes. The authors' filters were not applied to this entry. Within this sample are fewer than 850,000 distinct CDR3 sequences, with 15% to 20% of them counted one time only. Together, the top ten hold about 16% of the sample.

Stable Graves' hyperthyroidism was defined as no progression to ophthalmopathy during 18 months of follow-up. The hyperthyroidism patients were between 18 and 65 years old and newly diagnosed, with a disease duration of less than 2 months. Any patient with an uncontrolled infection, another autoimmune disease, pregnancy or lactation was excluded. Diagnoses were based on clinical symptoms, serum thyroxine and TRAb, thyroid ultrasound and orbital computed tomography. PBMCs were isolated from more than 9 ml of fresh peripheral blood by Ficoll-Paque density gradient centrifugation. Total RNA was extracted using Trizol reagent, and RNA quality was assessed on an Agilent 2100 Bioanalyzer.

The V and J genes are TRBV10-3 and TRBJ1-1; TRBD1 is a possible D gene, resting on 6 matching bases. The sequence was collected from a man aged 50-60 years with Graves' hyperthyroidism. Source material: blood. The DNA is TGTGCCATCAGTGAGTCGATCCCAGGGGAGACTGAAGCTTTCTTT. Translation gives CAISESIPGETEAFF.